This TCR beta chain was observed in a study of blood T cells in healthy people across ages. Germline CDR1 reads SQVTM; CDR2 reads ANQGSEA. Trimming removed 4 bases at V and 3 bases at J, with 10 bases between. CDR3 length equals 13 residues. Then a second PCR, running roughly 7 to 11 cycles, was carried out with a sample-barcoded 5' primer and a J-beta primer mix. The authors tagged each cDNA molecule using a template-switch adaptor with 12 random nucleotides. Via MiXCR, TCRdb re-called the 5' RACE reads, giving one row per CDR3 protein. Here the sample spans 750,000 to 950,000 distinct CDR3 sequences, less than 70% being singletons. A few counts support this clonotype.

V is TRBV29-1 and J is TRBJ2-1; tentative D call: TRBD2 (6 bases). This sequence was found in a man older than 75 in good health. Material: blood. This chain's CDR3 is CSVAGVNYNEQFF. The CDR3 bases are TGCAGCGTTGCGGGGGTCAACTACAATGAGCAGTTCTTC.